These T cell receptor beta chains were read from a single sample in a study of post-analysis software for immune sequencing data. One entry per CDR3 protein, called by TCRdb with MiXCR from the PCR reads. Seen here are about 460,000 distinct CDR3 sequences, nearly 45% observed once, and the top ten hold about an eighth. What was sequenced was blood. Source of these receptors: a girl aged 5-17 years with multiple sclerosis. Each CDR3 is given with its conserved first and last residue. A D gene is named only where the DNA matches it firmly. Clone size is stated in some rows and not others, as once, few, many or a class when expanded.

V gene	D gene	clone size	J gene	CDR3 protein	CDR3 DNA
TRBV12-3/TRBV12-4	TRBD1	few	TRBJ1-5	CASSLAGTGYNQPQHF	TGTGCCAGCAGTTTAGCGGGGACAGGGTACAATCAGCCCCAGCATTTT
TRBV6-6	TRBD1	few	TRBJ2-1	CASSSTGGEQFF	TGTGCCAGCAGTTCCACAGGGGGTGAGCAGTTCTTC
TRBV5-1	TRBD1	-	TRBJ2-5	CASSFTGEETQYF	TGCGCCAGCAGCTTCACAGGGGAGGAGACCCAGTACTTC
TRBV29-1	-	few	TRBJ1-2	CSGVPTEGYGYTF	TGCAGCGGTGTCCCTACCGAGGGCTATGGCTACACCTTC
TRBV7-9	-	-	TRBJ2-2	CASSFLSGELFF	TGTGCCAGCAGCTTTTTATCCGGGGAGCTGTTTTTT
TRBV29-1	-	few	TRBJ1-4	CSVEGEKLFF	TGCAGCGTCGAGGGGGAAAAACTGTTTTTT
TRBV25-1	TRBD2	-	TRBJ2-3	CASSGGTSGTTDTQYF	TGTGCCAGCAGTGGAGGGACTAGCGGGACCACAGATACGCAGTATTTT
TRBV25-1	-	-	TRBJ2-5	CASSEIKTQYF	TGTGCCAGCAGTGAAATCAAGACCCAGTACTTC
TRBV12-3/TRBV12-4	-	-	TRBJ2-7	CASSLGRKTYEQYF	TGTGCCAGCAGTTTAGGACGGAAAACCTACGAGCAGTACTTC
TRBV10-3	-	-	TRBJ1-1	CAISESELRAFF	TGTGCCATCAGTGAGTCAGAATTAAGGGCTTTCTTT
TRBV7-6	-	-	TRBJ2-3	CASSFLSGLTDTQYF	TGTGCCAGCAGCTTTCTAAGCGGACTCACAGATACGCAGTATTTT